This passage covers 2 T cell receptor beta chains from one sample sequenced in a study of CD8+CD57+ T cells in acquired aplastic anemia. The TCR beta profiling, which covered VDJ combination and CDR3 sequence, was carried out using genomic DNA as the template. A single record per CDR3 protein comes from TCRdb applying MiXCR to the reads. The sample consists of some 410,000 distinct CDR3 sequences, around 68% of them appearing once. What was sequenced was sorted CD4+, CD8+, or CD8+CD57+ T cells (not recorded which) from PBMCs. These receptors were collected from a human donor in good health, serving as a control.

Many counts were recorded for this clonotype. J is TRBJ1-4 and V is TRBV19, with D hard to call. The germline V gene has CDR1 LNHDA and CDR2 SQIVND (reference sequence). This CDR3 comprises 13 residues. Trimming removed 5 bases from V and 2 bases from J, with 6 bases in between. The CDR3 is CASSWQTNEKLFF. CDR3 bases: TGTGCCAGTAGTTGGCAGACTAATGAAAAACTGTTTTTT. Using reference TRBV19 and TRBJ1-4 for the parts outside the CDR3, the full variable domain is DGGITQSPKYLFRKEGQNVTLSCEQNLNHDAMYWYRQDPGQGLRLIYYSQIVNDFQKGDIAEGYSVSREKKESFPLTVTSAQKNPTAFYLCASSWQTNEKLFFGSGTQLSVL.

The rearrangement uses TRBV2 and TRBJ1-5; possibly TRBD1 for D (5 bases). The CDR3 contains 18 residues. Germline CDR1 is SNHLY and CDR2 is FYNNEI. V was shortened by 1 base and J by 0 bases, with 16 bases between the two germline ends. The CDR3 DNA reads TGTGCCAGCAGTGAAGGATTTGCAGGGCGGTTTAGCAATCAGCCCCAGCATTTT. This sequence encodes CASSEGFAGRFSNQPQHF.